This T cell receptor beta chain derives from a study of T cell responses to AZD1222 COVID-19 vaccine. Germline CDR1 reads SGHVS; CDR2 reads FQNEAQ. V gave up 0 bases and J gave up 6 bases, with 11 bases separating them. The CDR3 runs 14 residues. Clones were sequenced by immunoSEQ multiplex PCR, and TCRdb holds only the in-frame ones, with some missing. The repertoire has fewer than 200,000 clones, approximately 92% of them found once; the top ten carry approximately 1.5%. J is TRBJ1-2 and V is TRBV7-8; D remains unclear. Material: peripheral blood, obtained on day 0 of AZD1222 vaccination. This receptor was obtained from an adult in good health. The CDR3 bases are TGTGCCAGCAGCTTAGCGGGAGGGTACGATGGCTACACCTTC. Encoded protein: CASSLAGGYDGYTF.